This TCR beta chain was documented in a study of T cells in Graves' hyperthyroidism and ophthalmopathy (dated by TCRdb to between 2018 and 2020). Regarding the complete study: Peripheral blood samples were taken at the time of initial diagnosis, prior to any treatment. To identify distinguishing TCR V-J signatures, a discovery cohort of about 100 patients was used, comprising some 45 with Graves' ophthalmopathy and some 60 with stable Graves' hyperthyroidism. Prospective prediction of ophthalmopathy was tested in an independent validation cohort consisting of about 20 hyperthyroidism patients and 15 to 17 patients who later progressed to ophthalmopathy. The approximately 100 discovery patients were divided at random into training and test sets in a 7:3 ratio. Thyroid tissue and blood T-cell repertoires from roughly six Graves' hyperthyroidism patients were also compared in the study. After sampling, hyperthyroidism patients received methimazole starting at 30 mg daily, and ophthalmopathy patients received high-dose intravenous methylprednisolone. The paper describes TCR Vbeta CDR3 sequencing of 135 peripheral blood samples, made up of 43 ophthalmopathy patients, approximately 76 hyperthyroidism patients and roughly 17 progressor patients. Overall study outcomes, separate from this receptor: A model built on a 13 V-J signature distinguished ophthalmopathy from stable hyperthyroidism, reaching roughly 88% sensitivity and about 81% specificity in cross-validation and 80%/75% in testing. No statistical method was used to set the sample size in advance, and investigators knew the group allocation. In validation, the model predicted progression to ophthalmopathy a median of about 6.5 months before onset, with around 70% sensitivity and roughly 79% specificity. Most expanded thyroid clonotypes (frequency above 0.001) were also detected in blood, suggesting blood repertoires may reflect thyroid immune responses.

The cysteine opens and the phenylalanine closes a CDR3 of 14 amino acids. The retained sequence is limited to the CDR3, 42 bases, with the frame set at the first base. Via the germline V gene (reference sequence), CDR1 is MNHEY and CDR2 SMNVEV. Clipping removes 8 bases from V and 6 bases from J, with 11 as the unmatched junction base count. Amplification of TCR beta CDR3 regions was carried out from RNA transcripts. For the first round of RT-PCR on the TCR CDR3, the HTBI primer set was used together with the Qiagen OneStep RT-PCR kit. A second multiplex PCR round built the libraries, followed by size selection and purification. The libraries were sequenced on an Illumina HiSeq2000 using paired-end 100 bp reads. For the original study's pipeline: Raw data were processed with SOAPnuke, discarding reads with adapters, uncalled bases, mean Phred below 15, or no exact constant-primer or identifier match. COPE v1.2.5 was used to merge the high-quality paired reads, and each unique nucleotide sequence was defined as a clonotype. MiTCR v1.1 was used to align the clonotypes against IMGT TRBV, TRBD and TRBJ reference segments. The analysis included only V-J combinations with a frequency above 0.0001, which together covered 99% to 99.2% of the repertoires. A TCS score was defined as the ratio between F50 (clonal expansion) and ExV (chaos), using BLOSUM62-based TCRdist between CDR3 peptides within each V-J. Welch's t-statistics and random forest reduced roughly 500 V-J features to 13, which were used in a naive Bayes classifier (R e1071). The public reads were reanalyzed by TCRdb: fastp trimming at Q25, MiXCR alignment, in-frame beta chains only. Each entry is one CDR3 protein sequence, shown with its most common DNA and genes. For this entry, the V and J calls and clone size follow TCRdb and not the study's own pipeline. This sample is represented by approximately 720,000 distinct CDR3 sequences; roughly a sixth of them were singletons. Clones ranked in the top ten supply approximately 15% of the sample.

Hyperthyroidism patients were aged 18 to 65 years and newly diagnosed, with disease duration of less than 2 months. The study excluded patients with uncontrolled infections, other autoimmune diseases, pregnancy or lactation. Clinical symptoms, serum thyroxine and TRAb, thyroid ultrasound, and orbital computed tomography formed the basis for the diagnoses. For progressor patients, blood was drawn at the first diagnosis of hyperthyroidism, before any ophthalmopathy symptoms had appeared. Ficoll-Paque density gradient centrifugation was used to isolate PBMCs from approximately 10 ml of fresh peripheral blood. Progressor patients were first diagnosed with Graves' hyperthyroidism and then developed ophthalmopathy during follow-up. Total RNA was extracted with Trizol reagent, and quality was checked on an Agilent 2100 Bioanalyzer. This clonotype was counted only a few times. Its cognate antigen has yet to be identified. Base-call qualities are not available, and no considerably larger clone is one nucleotide away.

The sequenced material came from blood. Recombination joined TRBV27 with TRBJ2-7; 9 nucleotides in the junction match TRBD1. The TCR sequence derives from a woman aged 45 to 65 with Graves' hyperthyroidism that later progressed to Graves' ophthalmopathy. The nucleotides read TGTGCCAGCCGAGCCGGGGACAGGGTGGGCGAGCAGTACTTC. The resulting protein is CASRAGDRVGEQYF.